This T cell receptor (beta chain) is from a study of beta chain features in type 1 diabetes. Expressed TCRB transcripts were sequenced because the entire RNA isolate underwent reverse transcription. The data were produced by immunoSEQ multiplex PCR, yet TCRdb's version contains in-frame clones alone and is incomplete. The repertoire includes more than 150,000 clones, 11% of them detected once, and about 1.9% sits in the top ten. This CDR3 is built from 13 residues. Losses at the gene ends were 7 bases for V and 10 bases for J; bases not matched to a gene: 7. The germline V gene encodes CDR1 SNHLY and CDR2 FYNNEI. Study findings and constraints: No resolution was reached here on whether HLA type influences TCRB rearrangement.

This clone was counted ten times or more. The antigen is not known. This TCR was sampled from a man aged 18 to 30 in good health. The sample taken for sequencing was central memory CD4+ T cells from blood. The chain combines TRBV2 with TRBJ2-7; 13 bases match TRBD2. The CDR3 is CASTTSGRAHQYF. The CDR3 bases are TGTGCCAGCACTACTAGCGGGAGGGCCCACCAGTACTTC. Supplemented by reference TRBV2 and TRBJ2-7, the full variable domain reads EPEVTQTPSHQVTQMGQEVILRCVPISNHLYFYWYRQILGQKVEFLVSFYNNEISEKSEIFDDQFSVERPDGSNFTLKIRSTKLEDSAMYFCASTTSGRAHQYFGPGTRLTVT.